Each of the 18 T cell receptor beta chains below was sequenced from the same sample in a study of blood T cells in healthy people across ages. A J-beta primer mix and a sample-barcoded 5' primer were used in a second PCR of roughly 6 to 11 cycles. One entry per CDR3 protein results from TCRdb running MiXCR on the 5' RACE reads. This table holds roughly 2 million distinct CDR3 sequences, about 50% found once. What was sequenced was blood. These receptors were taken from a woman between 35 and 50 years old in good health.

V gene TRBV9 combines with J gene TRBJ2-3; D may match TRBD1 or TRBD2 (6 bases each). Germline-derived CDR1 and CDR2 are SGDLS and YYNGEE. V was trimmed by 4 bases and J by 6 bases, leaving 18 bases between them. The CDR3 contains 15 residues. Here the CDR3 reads CASSPGPGAADTQYF. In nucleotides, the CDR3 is TGTGCCAGCAGCCCTGGACCGGGGGCTGCCGATACGCAGTATTTT. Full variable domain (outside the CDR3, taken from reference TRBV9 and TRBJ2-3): DSGVTQTPKHLITATGQRVTLRCSPRSGDLSVYWYQQSLDQGLQFLIQYYNGEERAKGNILERFSAQQFPDLHSELNLSSLELGDSALYFCASSPGPGAADTQYFGPGTRLTVL.

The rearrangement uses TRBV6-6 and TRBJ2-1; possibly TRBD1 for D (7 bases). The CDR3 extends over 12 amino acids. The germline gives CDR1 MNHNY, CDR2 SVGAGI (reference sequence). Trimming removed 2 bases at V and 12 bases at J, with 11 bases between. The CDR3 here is CASSYGGGGQFF. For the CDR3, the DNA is TGTGCCAGCAGTTACGGAGGGGGCGGGCAGTTCTTC.

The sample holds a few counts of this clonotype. The CDR3 DNA reads as TGTGCCAGCAGCCATCCCCCAGGTGTCTATGAGCAGTTCTTC. It yields the protein CASSHPPGVYEQFF. The chain uses TRBV14 and TRBJ2-1; D uncertain. Trimming pared 3 bases from V and 8 bases from J, leaving 14 bases between. CDR3 length: 14 residues. Germline CDR1 and CDR2: SGHDN and FVKESK.

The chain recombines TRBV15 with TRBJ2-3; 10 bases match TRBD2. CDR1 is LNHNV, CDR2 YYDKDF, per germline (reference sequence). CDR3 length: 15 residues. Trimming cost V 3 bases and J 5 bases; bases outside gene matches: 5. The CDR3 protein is CATSSMVAGGDTQYF. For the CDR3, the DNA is TGTGCCACCAGCAGTATGGTAGCGGGAGGAGATACGCAGTATTTT.

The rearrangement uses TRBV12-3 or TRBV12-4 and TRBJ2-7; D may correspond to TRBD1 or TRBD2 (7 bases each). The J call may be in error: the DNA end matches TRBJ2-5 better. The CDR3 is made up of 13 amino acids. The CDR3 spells CASSLTGRGTQYF. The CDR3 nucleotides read TGTGCCAGCAGCCTGACAGGGAGGGGGACCCAGTACTTC.

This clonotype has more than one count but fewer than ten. In nucleotides, the CDR3 is TGTGCCAGCAGCTTGCGGGGTCTGAACGAGCAGTACTTC. Protein sequence: CASSLRGLNEQYF. The chain couples TRBV5-6 to TRBJ2-7; D possibly corresponds to TRBD2 (5 bases). With 1 base removed from V and 5 bases from J, the gap between germline ends came to 10 bases. Looked up from germline, CDR1 is SGHDT and CDR2 is YYEEEE. The length of the CDR3 is 13 residues.

The CDR3 coding sequence is TGTGCCACCACCCATCCTGAAAGGGATACGCAGTATTTT. Its translation: CATTHPERDTQYF. V is TRBV15 and J is TRBJ2-3; no clear D. V was pared by 7 bases and J by 6 bases, with 14 bases between. The germline V gene has CDR1 LNHNV and CDR2 YYDKDF (reference sequence). This CDR3 is 13 amino acids long.

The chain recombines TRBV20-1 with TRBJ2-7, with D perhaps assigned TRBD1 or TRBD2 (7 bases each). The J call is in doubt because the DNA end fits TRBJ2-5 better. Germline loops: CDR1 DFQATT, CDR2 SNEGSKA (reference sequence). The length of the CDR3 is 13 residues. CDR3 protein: CSTRGGEEGTQYF. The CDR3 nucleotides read TGCAGTACCAGGGGGGGCGAAGAAGGGACCCAGTACTTC.

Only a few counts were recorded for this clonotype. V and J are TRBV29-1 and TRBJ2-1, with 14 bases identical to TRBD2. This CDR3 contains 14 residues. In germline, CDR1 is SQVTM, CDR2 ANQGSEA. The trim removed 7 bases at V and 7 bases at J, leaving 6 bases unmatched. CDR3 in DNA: TGCAGCGGAGGGACTAGCGGGGGAGTGAATGAGCAGTTCTTC. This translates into CSGGTSGGVNEQFF.

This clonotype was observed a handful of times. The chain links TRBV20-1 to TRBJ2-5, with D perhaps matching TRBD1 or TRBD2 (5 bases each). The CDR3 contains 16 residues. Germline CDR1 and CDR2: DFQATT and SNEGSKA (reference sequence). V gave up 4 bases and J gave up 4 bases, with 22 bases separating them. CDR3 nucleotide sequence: TGCAGTGCTAAACCCACCGGGACCCCGGTGGGAGAGACCCAGTACTTC. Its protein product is CSAKPTGTPVGETQYF.

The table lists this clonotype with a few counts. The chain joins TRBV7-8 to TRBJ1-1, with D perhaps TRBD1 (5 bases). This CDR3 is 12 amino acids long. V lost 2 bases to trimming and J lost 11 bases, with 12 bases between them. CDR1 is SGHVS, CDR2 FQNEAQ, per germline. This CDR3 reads CASSLRGLEAFF. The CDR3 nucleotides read TGTGCCAGCAGCTTAAGGGGCCTGGAGGCTTTCTTT.

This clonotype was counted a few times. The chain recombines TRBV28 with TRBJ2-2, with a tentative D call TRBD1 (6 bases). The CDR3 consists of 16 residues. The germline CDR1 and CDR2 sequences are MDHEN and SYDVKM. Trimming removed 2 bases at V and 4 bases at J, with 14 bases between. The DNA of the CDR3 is TGTGCCAGCAGTTTAGCCACAGGGTGGGGCACCGGGGAGCTGTTTTTT. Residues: CASSLATGWGTGELFF.

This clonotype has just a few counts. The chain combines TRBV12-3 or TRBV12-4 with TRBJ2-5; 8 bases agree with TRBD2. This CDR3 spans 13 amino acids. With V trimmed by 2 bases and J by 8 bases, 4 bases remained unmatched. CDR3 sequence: CASSLLGTSTQYF. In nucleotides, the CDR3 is TGTGCCAGCAGTTTACTCGGGACTAGTACCCAGTACTTC.

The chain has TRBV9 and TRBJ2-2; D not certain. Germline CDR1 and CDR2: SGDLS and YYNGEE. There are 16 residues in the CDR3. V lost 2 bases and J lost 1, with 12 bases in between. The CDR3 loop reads CASSVLDQRNTGELFF. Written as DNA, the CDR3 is TGTGCCAGCAGCGTCCTCGACCAGAGGAACACCGGGGAGCTGTTTTTT.

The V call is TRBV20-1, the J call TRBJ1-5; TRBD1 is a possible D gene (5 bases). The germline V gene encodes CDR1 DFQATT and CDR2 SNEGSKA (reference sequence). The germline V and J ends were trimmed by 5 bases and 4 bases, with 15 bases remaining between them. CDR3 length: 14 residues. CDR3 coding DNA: TGCAGTGCTTCCCGGGACGGAGAGAATCAGCCCCAGCATTTT. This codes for CSASRDGENQPQHF.

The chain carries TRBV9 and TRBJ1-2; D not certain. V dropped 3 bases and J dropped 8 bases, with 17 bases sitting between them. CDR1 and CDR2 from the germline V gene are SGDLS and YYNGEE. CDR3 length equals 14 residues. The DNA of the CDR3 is TGTGCCAGCAGCGGGGCAGTCTTCCTTGGGGGCTACACCTTC. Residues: CASSGAVFLGGYTF.

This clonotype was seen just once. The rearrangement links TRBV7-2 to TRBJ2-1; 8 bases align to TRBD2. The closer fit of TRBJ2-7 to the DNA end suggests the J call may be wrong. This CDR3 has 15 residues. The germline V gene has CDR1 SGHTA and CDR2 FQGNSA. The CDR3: CASSSKRGRYNEQYF. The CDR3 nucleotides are TGTGCCAGCAGCTCGAAGCGGGGGCGATACAATGAGCAGTACTTC.

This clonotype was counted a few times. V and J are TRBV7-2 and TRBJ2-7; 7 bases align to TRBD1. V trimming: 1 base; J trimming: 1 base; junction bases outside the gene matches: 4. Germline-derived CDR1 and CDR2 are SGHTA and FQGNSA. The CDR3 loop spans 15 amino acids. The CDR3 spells CASSLGDSLSYEQYF. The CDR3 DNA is TGTGCCAGCAGCTTAGGGGACAGCCTTTCCTACGAGCAGTACTTC.